What follows describes a single T cell receptor (beta chain). Other nucleotide sequences in the sample specify the same CDR3. The data derive from a study of shared clonotypes between healthy human individuals. TCRdb's table, derived via immunoSEQ multiplex PCR, lists solely in-frame clones and lacks some. The sample holds millions of clones, approximately 90% seen once. Germline CDR1 and CDR2: SGHTA and FQGNSA. J lost 4 bases, V lost 4 bases, and 6 bases had no gene match. The CDR3 length is 15 residues. The chain carries TRBV7-2 and TRBJ2-1, with 8 bases fitting TRBD2. Specimen: naive CD4+ T cells sorted from blood. Subset specified: CD45RA+ positively selected. The sequence was obtained from a young man in good health. CDR3 nucleotide sequence: TGTGCCAGCAGCTCCACTAGCGGATTATACAATGAGCAGTTCTTC. The encoded protein is CASSSTSGLYNEQFF.